Listed below are T cell receptor beta chains from one sample, sequenced in a study of T-cell memory formation after mild COVID-19. TCRdb re-analysed the 5' RACE reads in MiXCR, keeping a single row per CDR3 protein. The table includes under 200,000 distinct CDR3 sequences, over 10% detected once. Sequences were obtained from PBMCs or a T cell subset sorted from them (not recorded which). The receptor set was obtained from a man aged 18 to 29 who had mild COVID-19 (a few samples of this study predate the infection). Cell type and time point are not known. Both conserved end residues are part of each CDR3. The D gene is left open where the match is weak.

>14|TRBV7-9|TRBD1
CASSLLQGAGAAFF
>14|TRBV7-9|TRBD1
CASSLRTGAEKLFF
>13|TRBV20-1|TRBD2
CSAPSGGGETQYF
>14|TRBV6-5|.
CASRILRGTWGYTF
>14|TRBV7-2|TRBD1
CASNSGQGEDTQYF
>12|TRBV7-8|.
CASSLARKEQFF
>16|TRBV7-9|TRBD2
CASSPRTSGGTDTQYF
>13|TRBV6-5|.
CASSQTVNYGYTF
>16|TRBV11-2|TRBD2
CASSLLGAGGQDTQYF
>13|TRBV20-1|.
CSATPGTFYGYTF
>17|TRBV6-6|TRBD1
CASSYPRAGGSPPEQYF
>15|TRBV28|TRBD2
CASNPAGGSTDTQYF
>16|TRBV20-1|.
CSARATLTAYERGYTF
>16|TRBV24-1|TRBD2
CATSDISGGAYNEQFF
>11|TRBV11-2|.
CASSLGVMAFF
>13|TRBV7-2|.
CASSPRYRGEQYF
>18|TRBV12-3/TRBV12-4|TRBD2
CASSKTSGGEGAKNIQYF
>12|TRBV29-1|.
CSVAGIADTQYF
>11|TRBV5-4|.
CASPRQNTAFF
>23|TRBV7-9|TRBD1
CASSPGQGRFGQGDRGALGGYTF
>14|TRBV7-3|.
CASSLDRGKETQYF
>14|TRBV4-2|.
CASSQVGHYEKLFF
>15|TRBV6-5|.
CASSTPGGAAYEQYF
>14|TRBV6-1|.
CASSESPGRETQYF
>16|TRBV28|.
CASRNSGQPTLYGYTF